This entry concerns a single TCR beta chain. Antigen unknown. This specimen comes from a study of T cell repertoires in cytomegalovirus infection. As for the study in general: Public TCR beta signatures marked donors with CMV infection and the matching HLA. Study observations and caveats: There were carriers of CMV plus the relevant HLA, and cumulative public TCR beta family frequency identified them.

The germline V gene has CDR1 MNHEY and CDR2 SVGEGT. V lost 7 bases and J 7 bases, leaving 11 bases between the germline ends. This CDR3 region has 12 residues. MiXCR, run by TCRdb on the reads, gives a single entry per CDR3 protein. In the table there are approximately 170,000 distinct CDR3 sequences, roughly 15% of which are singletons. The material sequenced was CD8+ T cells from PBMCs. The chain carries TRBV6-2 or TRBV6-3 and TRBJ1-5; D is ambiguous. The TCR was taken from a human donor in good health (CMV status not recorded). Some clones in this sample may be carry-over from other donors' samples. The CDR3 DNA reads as TGTGCCAGCACCCAACCGGGGCAGCCCCAGCATTTT. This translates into CASTQPGQPQHF.